The 25 T cell receptor beta chains given below trace back to one sample, sequenced in a study of cytomegalovirus exposure and HLA in healthy donors. PCR amplification relied on 60 Vbeta primers (plus 13 Jbeta primers). Produced via immunoSEQ multiplex PCR; TCRdb's table is partial and in-frame only. The sample gives about 100,000 clones, roughly 80% of which show up once; roughly 7% is in the top ten. The sequencing sample was made of PBMCs. The origin of the receptors is a man in his forties or fifties in good health and CMV-seropositive.

The V and J genes are TRBV29-1 and TRBJ1-2; no clear D gene. Germline CDR1 is SQVTM and CDR2 is ANQGSEA. The V end was cut by 5 bases, the J end by 8 bases, with 15 bases between. This CDR3 is built from 12 residues. The CDR3 loop is CSVLSGEEGYTF. In DNA form, the CDR3 reads TGCAGCGTTCTCTCCGGCGAGGAGGGCTACACCTTC. Drawing the rest from reference TRBV29-1 and TRBJ1-2, the complete variable domain is SAVISQKPSRDICQRGTSLTIQCQVDSQVTMMFWYRQQPGQSLTLIATANQGSEATYESGFVIDKFPISRPNLTFSTLTVSNMSPEDSSIYLCSVLSGEEGYTFGSGTRLTVV.

The rearrangement uses TRBV7-2 and TRBJ2-5; maybe TRBD1 (5 bases). The V end was cut by 3 bases, the J end by 2 bases, with 10 bases between. In germline, CDR1 is SGHTA, CDR2 FQGNSA. This CDR3 spans 14 amino acids. CDR3 residues: CASSLMGHQETQYF. DNA of the CDR3: TGTGCCAGCAGCTTGATGGGGCATCAAGAGACCCAGTACTTC.

This rearrangement joins TRBV12-5 to TRBJ1-5; TRBD1 matches at 7 bases. There are 14 residues in the CDR3. V lost 2 bases, J lost 6 bases, and 4 bases stayed unmatched. Germline V gives CDR1 LGHNT, CDR2 FRNRAP. The CDR3 DNA reads TGTGCTAGTGGTTTGACGACAGGGTTTCAGCCCCAGCATTTT. Its translation is CASGLTTGFQPQHF.

This clone was observed a few times. This chain uses TRBV4-3 with TRBJ2-1; 7 bases line up with TRBD2. There are 17 residues in the CDR3. Germline CDR1 reads LGHNA; CDR2 reads YSLEER. V lost 0 bases and J lost 4; bases outside the gene matches: 9. This CDR3 reads CASSQDHMTSRYNEQFF. DNA of the CDR3: TGCGCCAGCAGCCAAGACCATATGACTAGCAGGTACAATGAGCAGTTCTTC.

The rearrangement uses TRBV10-2 and TRBJ2-5, with 11 bases lining up with TRBD2. TRBJ2-7 matches the DNA end more closely, so the J call is doubtful. Germline lookup yields CDR1 WSHSY and CDR2 SAAADI. The CDR3 sequence is 15 residues long. CDR3 nucleotides: TGCGCCAGCAGTACCCTAGCGGGAGGCCTGAACGAGCAGTACTTC. It translates to CASSTLAGGLNEQYF.

The chain combines TRBV19 with TRBJ1-1; TRBD1 matches 7 bases. V was pared by 6 bases and J by 4 bases, with 20 bases of the junction left unmatched. Germline CDR1 LNHDA, CDR2 SQIVND (reference sequence). CDR3 length: 18 residues. In DNA form, the CDR3 reads TGTGCCAGTAGACCGATTATGGGTAAGAGGGACAGAGGCACTGAAGCTTTCTTT. Protein: CASRPIMGKRDRGTEAFF.

The chain recombines TRBV4-1 with TRBJ2-3, with D possibly matching TRBD1 (5 bases). The CDR3 runs to 15 residues. CDR1 is MGHRA, CDR2 YSYEKL, per germline. Trimming cost V 1 base and J 8 bases, with 16 bases left between them. CDR3 coding DNA: TGCGCCAGCAGCCAAGGGCCGGCCAGCCAGGGTACGCAGTATTTT. It codes for CASSQGPASQGTQYF.

The chain uses TRBV6-1 and TRBJ2-5, with TRBD1 as a possible D gene (5 bases). The ends were cut back, 7 bases at V and 5 bases at J, with 17 bases in the middle. The CDR3 contains 14 residues. Germline CDR1 is MNHNS and CDR2 is SASEGT. The CDR3 DNA reads TGTGCCAGCACCGGCAGGGCGGTGCGGGAGACCCAGTACTTC. Protein: CASTGRAVRETQYF.

The genes are TRBV5-1 and TRBJ1-5; 7 bases are shared with TRBD1. Germline CDR1 is SGHRS and CDR2 is YFSETQ. J lost 0 bases, V lost 6 bases, and 15 bases had no gene match. The CDR3 is 18 residues long. Written as DNA, the CDR3 is TGCGCCAGCACCCTGAGAGGACAGGCCCAATATAGCAATCAGCCCCAGCATTTT. It encodes CASTLRGQAQYSNQPQHF.

This clone was counted once. The chain has TRBV2 and TRBJ2-3; the match to TRBD1 covers 7 bases. Unmatched junction bases numbered 4, after V lost 9 bases and J lost 1 base. The CDR3 has 13 residues. Per the germline V gene, CDR1 is SNHLY and CDR2 is FYNNEI. Here the CDR3 DNA reads TGTGCCAGAGCCCAGGGGGGCACAGATACGCAGTATTTT. As protein: CARAQGGTDTQYF.

The V and J genes are TRBV7-2 and TRBJ2-7, with D possibly TRBD1 on 6 matching bases. The V gene lost 2 bases and the J gene lost 0 bases, with 11 bases spanning the gap. Germline CDR1 SGHTA, CDR2 FQGNSA. CDR3 length: 15 amino acids. The CDR3 spells CASSLTRDISYEQYF. The CDR3, as DNA: TGTGCCAGCAGCTTAACCCGGGACATCTCCTACGAGCAGTACTTC. Together with reference TRBV7-2 and TRBJ2-7, the CDR3 gives the full variable domain: GAGVSQSPSNKVTEKGKDVELRCDPISGHTALYWYRQSLGQGLEFLIYFQGNSAPDKSGLPSDRFSAERTGGSVSTLTIQRTQQEDSAVYLCASSLTRDISYEQYFGPGTRLTVT.

The chain recombines TRBV18 with TRBJ1-2; D may be TRBD1 (6 bases). V was shortened by 1 base and J by 5 bases, with 11 bases between the two germline ends. CDR1 is KGHSH, CDR2 LQKENI, per germline. The CDR3 consists of 14 residues. Here the CDR3 DNA reads TGTGCCAGCTCACCACGTTCAGGGGCGTATGGCTACACCTTC. It specifies CASSPRSGAYGYTF.

V is TRBV5-1 and J is TRBJ2-1; D is perhaps TRBD1 (6 bases). The CDR3 runs to 15 residues. The germline V gene has CDR1 SGHRS and CDR2 YFSETQ. Trimming stripped 1 base from V and 7 bases from J, with 15 bases between. The CDR3 sequence: CASSLKQGRNNEQFF. CDR3 nucleotides: TGCGCCAGCAGCTTGAAGCAGGGGCGGAATAATGAGCAGTTCTTC.

The chain is built from TRBV28 and TRBJ2-5, with 9 bases identical to TRBD1. The V gene end was trimmed by 10 bases and the J gene end by 1 base; junction bases not matched to a gene: 10. The CDR3 length is 15 residues. Germline CDR1 MDHEN, CDR2 SYDVKM. CDR3: CATAQDRGLQETQYF. The CDR3 DNA reads as TGTGCCACCGCGCAGGACAGGGGACTCCAAGAGACCCAGTACTTC.

A word on this clone: The junction shows a germline mismatch at one end, possibly a read error. This rearrangement joins TRBV7-9 to TRBJ2-7; D possibly corresponds to TRBD2 (5 bases). The CDR3 covers 18 residues. The V gene's germline CDR1 is SEHNR and CDR2 FQNEAQ (reference sequence). Here the CDR3 DNA reads TGTTCCAGCAGCTTATCAGGCCGGAGACTACCTTTACCCTACGAGCAGTACTTC. This translates into CSSSLSGRRLPLPYEQYF. Together with reference TRBV7-9 and TRBJ2-7, the CDR3 gives the full variable domain: DTGVSQNPRHKITKRGQNVTFRCDPISEHNRLYWYRQTLGQGPEFLTYFQNEAQLEKSRLLSDRFSAERPKGSFSTLEIQRTEQGDSAMYLCSSSLSGRRLPLPYEQYFGPGTRLTVT.

This chain uses TRBV7-3 with TRBJ1-1; 7 bases line up with TRBD1. The germline V gene has CDR1 SGHTA and CDR2 FQGTGA. CDR3 length: 13 amino acids. The V and J ends lost 5 bases and 7 bases, in that order; junction bases with no gene match: 7. CDR3 nucleotides: TGTGCCAGCAGCCCCTCAGGGGGAGTTGAAGCTTTCTTT. It codes for CASSPSGGVEAFF.

The V and J genes are TRBV5-4 and TRBJ2-7; D not resolved. Germline V CDR1 and CDR2: SGHNT, YYREEE (reference sequence). V lost 0 bases to trimming and J lost 2 bases, with 12 bases between them. The CDR3 is 15 amino acids. In DNA, the CDR3 is TGTGCCAGCAGCTTGGACAACAGCAGCCCCTACGAGCAGTACTTC. It specifies CASSLDNSSPYEQYF.

This clone was detected only a few times. The chain links TRBV7-3 to TRBJ2-3, with 14 bases that match TRBD2. V was pared by 3 bases and J by 3 bases, with 8 bases of the junction left unmatched. The CDR3 runs to 18 residues. The germline CDR1 and CDR2 sequences are SGHTA and FQGTGA. CDR3 amino acids: CASSLTSGGARGTDTQYF. CDR3 DNA sequence: TGTGCCAGCAGCTTGACTAGCGGGGGGGCCCGGGGAACAGATACGCAGTATTTT.

The V call is TRBV18, the J call TRBJ2-6; the D gene is possibly TRBD2 (6 bases). CDR1 KGHSH and CDR2 LQKENI come from the germline V gene. The CDR3 spans 16 residues. The V gene lost 6 bases and the J gene lost 0 bases, with 12 bases spanning the gap. CDR3 protein: CASSRDGGSGANVLTF. CDR3 nucleotides: TGTGCCAGCTCGCGGGACGGAGGCTCTGGGGCCAACGTCCTGACTTTC. Together with reference TRBV18 and TRBJ2-6, the CDR3 gives the full variable domain: NAGVMQNPRHLVRRRGQEARLRCSPMKGHSHVYWYRQLPEEGLKFMVYLQKENIIDESGMPKERFSAEFPKEGPSILRIQQVVRGDSAAYFCASSRDGGSGANVLTFGAGSRLTVL.

The rearrangement joins TRBV27 to TRBJ1-2; the D is unclear. The V end was cut by 3 bases, the J end by 2 bases, with 7 bases between. The CDR3 sequence is 13 residues long. CDR1 and CDR2 (germline): MNHEY, SMNVEV (reference sequence). CDR3 bases: TGTGCCAGCAGTTTCGCCCAGAACTATGGCTACACCTTC. Translated, it gives CASSFAQNYGYTF.

This clone was found a few times. The chain links TRBV6-6 to TRBJ1-4; 9 bases line up with TRBD1. Looked up from germline, CDR1 is MNHNY and CDR2 is SVGAGI (reference sequence). CDR3 size: 15 residues. Trimming removed 6 bases from V and 3 bases from J; junction bases left unmatched: 5. CDR3 sequence (DNA): TGTGCCAGCAGAGGGGGACAGGGATCTAATGAAAAACTGTTTTTT. As protein: CASRGGQGSNEKLFF.

V and J are TRBV7-2 and TRBJ1-2, with D maybe TRBD1 (5 bases). The V gene's germline CDR1 is SGHTA and CDR2 FQGNSA. V lost 5 bases to trimming and J lost 5 bases, with 12 bases between them. The CDR3 runs 13 residues. In DNA form, the CDR3 reads TGTGCCAGCAGCCCATCGACAGCTTATGGCTACACCTTC. Encoded protein: CASSPSTAYGYTF. The variable domain in full, completed from reference TRBV7-2 and TRBJ1-2, reads GAGVSQSPSNKVTEKGKDVELRCDPISGHTALYWYRQSLGQGLEFLIYFQGNSAPDKSGLPSDRFSAERTGGSVSTLTIQRTQQEDSAVYLCASSPSTAYGYTFGSGTRLTVV.

The genes are TRBV2 and TRBJ2-7; D uncertain. The ends were cut back, 2 bases at V and 6 bases at J, with 14 bases in the middle. The length of the CDR3 is 14 residues. Germline V gene lookup returns CDR1 SNHLY and CDR2 FYNNEI. CDR3: CASSEWKAAREQYF. The DNA for the CDR3 is TGTGCCAGCAGTGAATGGAAGGCGGCTCGCGAGCAGTACTTC. The full variable domain, completed using reference TRBV2 and TRBJ2-7, is EPEVTQTPSHQVTQMGQEVILRCVPISNHLYFYWYRQILGQKVEFLVSFYNNEISEKSEIFDDQFSVERPDGSNFTLKIRSTKLEDSAMYFCASSEWKAAREQYFGPGTRLTVT.

The chain carries TRBV4-1 and TRBJ2-7; 11 bases fit TRBD1. The CDR3 totals 15 residues. After removal of 2 bases from V and 2 bases from J, the junction contained 2 bases not matched to a gene. Germline V gene sequence: CDR1 MGHRA, CDR2 YSYEKL. CDR3 amino acids: CASSQKDRGPYEQYF. As DNA, the CDR3 is TGCGCCAGCAGCCAAAAGGACAGGGGGCCCTACGAGCAGTACTTC.

V and J are TRBV28 and TRBJ1-2; 9 bases align to TRBD1. Germline values: CDR1 MDHEN, CDR2 SYDVKM. The length of the CDR3 is 15 residues. Trimming removed 7 bases from V and 7 bases from J; junction bases left unmatched: 13. CDR3 bases: TGTGCCAGCACCGTTTTTGGGACAGGGCCCGGTGGCTACACCTTC. As protein: CASTVFGTGPGGYTF.